Listed below are T cell receptor beta chains from one sample, sequenced in a study of glioma-infiltrating T cells. TCRdb processed the multiplex PCR reads anew with MiXCR; each CDR3 protein has one entry. The sample yields about 140,000 distinct CDR3 sequences, about two fifths seen once. The specimen sequenced was glioma tissue, nonneoplastic brain tissue, or PBMCs (not recorded which). These receptors originate from a human donor with low-grade glioma or glioblastoma, undergoing nonglioma brain surgery, or in good health (not recorded which). CDR3s include the opening cysteine and the closing phenylalanine or tryptophan. A D gene is named only where the DNA matches it firmly. Rows give clone size only sometimes, using once, few, many, or a class for an expanded clone.

CDR3,DNA,length,D,J,size,V
CATSRDLWPTDTQYF,TGTGCCACCAGCAGAGATCTTTGGCCCACAGATACGCAGTATTTT,15,NA,TRBJ2-3,NA,TRBV15
CASSSLGDGYTF,TGTGCCAGCAGTTCATTGGGGGATGGCTACACCTTC,12,NA,TRBJ1-2,few,TRBV28
CATSDQGPYNEQFF,TGTGCCACCAGTGATCAGGGGCCCTACAATGAGCAGTTCTTC,14,NA,TRBJ2-1,NA,TRBV24-1
CASSQIFLRGSGNTIYF,TGCGCCAGCAGCCAGATATTTCTCAGGGGATCTGGAAACACCATATATTTT,17,NA,TRBJ1-3,few,TRBV4-1
CSAVMSEIYGYTF,TGCAGTGCCGTAATGTCGGAGATTTATGGCTACACCTTC,13,NA,TRBJ1-2,few,TRBV20-1
CARRSHDTDTQYF,TGTGCCCGCAGGTCCCACGACACAGATACGCAGTATTTT,13,NA,TRBJ2-3,once,TRBV7-3
CASSTMGQGSGNTIYF,TGTGCCAGCAGCACAATGGGACAGGGCTCTGGAAACACCATATATTTT,16,TRBD1,TRBJ1-3,few,TRBV7-6
CASSRNSAETQYF,TGTGCCAGCAGCCGTAACAGCGCTGAGACCCAGTACTTC,13,NA,TRBJ2-5,NA,TRBV11-2
CASSFNGGKTQYF,TGTGCCAGCAGCTTCAACGGAGGGAAGACCCAGTACTTC,13,NA,TRBJ2-5,few,TRBV11-3
CASSLMGTYNEQFF,TGTGCCAGCAGCTTAATGGGAACCTACAATGAGCAGTTCTTC,14,NA,TRBJ2-1,NA,TRBV11-1
CATSRGQGQGNTEAFF,TGTGCCACCAGCAGAGGACAGGGGCAAGGGAACACTGAAGCTTTCTTT,16,TRBD1,TRBJ1-1,NA,TRBV15
CASSDKQGDHNYGYTF,TGTGCCAGCAGTGATAAACAGGGGGATCATAACTATGGCTACACCTTC,16,TRBD1,TRBJ1-2,NA,TRBV6-5
CAITGRQGDTEAFF,TGTGCCATCACGGGTCGGCAGGGGGACACTGAAGCTTTCTTT,14,TRBD1,TRBJ1-1,NA,TRBV27
CASSRTGGLYGYTF,TGTGCCAGCAGTCGGACAGGGGGATTGTATGGCTACACCTTC,14,TRBD1,TRBJ1-2,many,TRBV27
CASSYVRREYQDTQYF,TGTGCCAGCAGTTACGTTAGGCGGGAGTACCAGGATACGCAGTATTTT,16,TRBD2,TRBJ2-3,NA,TRBV6-6
CASSQDRGRFGYTF,TGTGCCAGCAGTCAGGACAGGGGTAGATTTGGCTACACCTTC,14,TRBD1,TRBJ1-2,few,TRBV6-1
CASSAAGSEYGYTF,TGTGCCAGCAGTGCAGCCGGCAGCGAGTATGGCTACACCTTC,14,NA,TRBJ1-2,few,TRBV2
CASSWGYEQYF,TGTGCCAGCAGTTGGGGTTACGAGCAGTACTTC,11,NA,TRBJ2-7,many,TRBV6-1
CASSQDRGDYGYTF,TGCGCCAGCAGCCAAGACAGGGGGGACTATGGCTACACCTTC,14,TRBD1,TRBJ1-2,NA,TRBV4-1
CASSYTSKGYGYTF,TGTGCCAGCAGTTACACAAGCAAGGGCTATGGCTACACCTTC,14,NA,TRBJ1-2,NA,TRBV6-5
CASSSWTSGTSYNEQFF,TGTGCCAGCAGCTCCTGGACTAGCGGGACCTCCTACAATGAGCAGTTCTTC,17,TRBD2,TRBJ2-1,NA,TRBV5-6
CASSLTGDGGYTF,TGTGCCAGCAGCTTAACAGGGGATGGAGGCTACACCTTC,13,NA,TRBJ1-2,few,TRBV7-3
CASSQRGSSGNTIYF,TGTGCCAGCAGCCAGCGGGGGAGCTCTGGAAACACCATATATTTT,15,NA,TRBJ1-3,NA,TRBV3-1
CASRADRGNTEAFF,TGCGCCAGCAGAGCCGACAGGGGGAACACTGAAGCTTTCTTT,14,TRBD1,TRBJ1-1,few,TRBV10-2
CASSIIGSANEQYF,TGTGCCAGTAGTATAATCGGGTCCGCGAACGAGCAGTACTTC,14,NA,TRBJ2-7,few,TRBV19
CATSDLHSNQPQHF,TGTGCCACCAGTGATTTGCACTCGAATCAGCCCCAGCATTTT,14,NA,TRBJ1-5,few,TRBV24-1
CASRRSERGLTYEQYF,TGTGCCAGCAGGCGAAGCGAGCGGGGACTTACCTACGAGCAGTACTTC,16,TRBD2,TRBJ2-7,few,TRBV2
CASSQETWTGEETQYF,TGTGCCAGCAGCCAAGAAACCTGGACAGGGGAAGAGACCCAGTACTTC,16,TRBD1,TRBJ2-5,once,TRBV3-1
CSARQGLNTEAFF,TGCAGTGCGAGACAGGGCCTGAACACTGAAGCTTTCTTT,13,TRBD1,TRBJ1-1,NA,TRBV20-1
CASSATRSYEQYF,TGTGCCAGCAGCGCTACACGGAGCTACGAGCAGTACTTC,13,NA,TRBJ2-7,NA,TRBV7-8
CATSRNRGRSYNEQFF,TGTGCCACCAGCAGGAACAGGGGTCGGTCCTACAATGAGCAGTTCTTC,16,TRBD1,TRBJ2-1,few,TRBV15
CSARDPLDQEAQYF,TGCAGTGCTAGAGATCCGCTAGACCAAGAGGCCCAGTACTTC,14,NA,TRBJ2-5,NA,TRBV20-1
CASSYAYRPNYGYTF,TGTGCCAGCAGTTACGCATACAGGCCTAACTATGGCTACACCTTC,15,NA,TRBJ1-2,NA,TRBV6-2/TRBV6-3
CASRATGSITYNEQFF,TGTGCCAGCAGGGCGACAGGGTCTATCACCTATAATGAGCAGTTCTTC,16,TRBD1,TRBJ2-1,NA,TRBV10-3
CASSAGLAGGTDTQYF,TGTGCTAGCAGCGCCGGACTAGCGGGAGGCACAGATACGCAGTATTTT,16,TRBD2,TRBJ2-3,few,TRBV7-6
CASSYGTASGNTIYF,TGTGCCAGCAGTTACGGGACAGCCTCTGGAAACACCATATATTTT,15,TRBD1,TRBJ1-3,NA,TRBV6-6
CASSQTSGQSIYNEQFF,TGTGCCAGCAGTCAAACCTCGGGACAGAGCATTTACAATGAGCAGTTCTTC,17,TRBD1,TRBJ2-1,NA,TRBV6-1
CSARFEGGDTQYF,TGCAGTGCTAGATTTGAGGGTGGAGATACGCAGTATTTT,13,NA,TRBJ2-3,NA,TRBV20-1
CASSLYMNTEAFF,TGTGCCAGCAGCTTATACATGAACACTGAAGCTTTCTTT,13,NA,TRBJ1-1,few,TRBV7-9
CASSYAAGGWQYF,TGTGCCAGCAGTTATGCAGCGGGAGGCTGGCAGTACTTC,13,TRBD2,TRBJ2-7,few,TRBV28
CASSSTDRDQETQYF,TGTGCCAGCAGCTCAACCGACAGGGACCAAGAGACCCAGTACTTC,15,TRBD1,TRBJ2-5,NA,TRBV7-9
CASSWGPDTQYF,TGTGCCAGCAGCTGGGGGCCGGATACGCAGTATTTT,12,NA,TRBJ2-3,few,TRBV7-8
CASSWTSGSSYNEQFF,TGTGCCAGCAGTTGGACTAGCGGAAGCTCCTACAATGAGCAGTTCTTC,16,TRBD2,TRBJ2-1,few,TRBV27
CASSTTSGVDTQYF,TGTGCCAGCAGCACGACTAGCGGGGTAGATACGCAGTATTTT,14,TRBD2,TRBJ2-3,few,TRBV7-6
CSASQAGREVETQYF,TGCAGTGCTAGCCAAGCGGGCAGAGAGGTTGAGACCCAGTACTTC,15,NA,TRBJ2-5,NA,TRBV20-1
CASSQDGNTEAFF,TGCGCCAGCAGCCAAGATGGGAACACTGAAGCTTTCTTT,13,NA,TRBJ1-1,NA,TRBV4-1
CASRGDYPLGGQFF,TGTGCCAGTAGAGGAGACTATCCGTTGGGTGGGCAGTTCTTC,14,NA,TRBJ2-1,NA,TRBV19
CSVSGGFYNEQFF,TGCAGCGTGAGCGGGGGATTCTACAATGAGCAGTTCTTC,13,TRBD2,TRBJ2-1,few,TRBV29-1
CAISDRTGGDGYTF,TGTGCCATCAGTGACCGGACAGGGGGCGATGGCTACACCTTC,14,TRBD1,TRBJ1-2,few,TRBV10-3
CASSYSQASYEQYF,TGTGCCAGCAGTTACTCGCAGGCCTCCTACGAGCAGTACTTC,14,NA,TRBJ2-7,NA,TRBV6-6
CASSQDFDTEAFF,TGCGCCAGCAGCCAAGATTTTGACACTGAAGCTTTCTTT,13,NA,TRBJ1-1,few,TRBV4-1
CASSWTENQPHHF,TGTGCCAGCAGTTGGACAGAGAATCAGCCCCATCATTTT,13,NA,TRBJ1-5,NA,TRBV27
CASIRGANYGYTF,TGTGCCAGCATCAGGGGGGCTAACTATGGCTACACCTTC,13,TRBD1,TRBJ1-2,few,TRBV6-1